Below, one TCR beta chain is given with its context. Its antigen is currently unknown. Method: immunoSEQ multiplex PCR; TCRdb's copy keeps in-frame clones and lacks some. The sample yields some 31,000 clones, roughly nine tenths seen once. The sample comes from a study of OX40 agonist ivuxolimab in advanced cancers. Study summary: Earlier anti-PD-1, anti-PD-L1 or anti-CTLA-4 therapy was permitted; 40% had received some. Study results and limitations: Both blood CD4+ and CD8+ T cells showed clonal growth by week 6 at 0.1 to 3.0 mg/kg. Still undetermined is the antigen specificity of the expanded peripheral T cells.

At baseline, cycle 4 day 1, and cycle 7 day 1, blood was sampled. V gave up 5 bases and J gave up 7 bases, with 6 bases separating them. CDR3 length equals 10 residues. CDR1 and CDR2 from the germline V gene are SGHTA and FQGNSA. The sample consisted of CD4+ or CD8+ T cells sorted from blood, taken in a trial of the OX40 agonist ivuxolimab. V is TRBV7-2 and J is TRBJ2-7, with D unclear. The sequence derives from an adult with an advanced solid tumor such as melanoma, head and neck, liver or kidney cancer. The CDR3 DNA is TGTGCCAGCAGCGCCGGTGAGCAGTACTTC. Translating gives CASSAGEQYF.